Listed below are T cell receptor beta chains from one sample, sequenced in a study of T cells after yellow fever vaccination. TCRdb re-derived calls from the 5' RACE reads in MiXCR, one entry per CDR3 protein. The repertoire includes approximately 450,000 distinct CDR3 sequences, 15% to 20% of them detected once, and roughly a sixth sits in the top ten. The sample was PBMCs, taken before the yellow fever booster vaccination. Receptors were obtained from a man younger than 35 who received the YFV17D yellow fever vaccine. Each CDR3 is given with its conserved first and last residue. The order of the fields is clone size, J gene, V gene, D gene, CDR3 protein, CDR3 DNA. D genes are given only for firm matches. For some rows the clone size is stated as once, few or many, or as a class when expanded; others skip it.

size: many; J: TRBJ2-6; V: TRBV20-1; D: NA; CDR3: CSADGGFSGANVLTF; DNA: TGCAGTGCTGATGGAGGCTTCTCTGGGGCCAACGTCCTGACTTTC
size: NA; J: TRBJ1-5; V: TRBV28; D: NA; CDR3: CASSFYAGTSNQPQHF; DNA: TGTGCCAGCAGTTTTTATGCAGGGACAAGCAATCAGCCCCAGCATTTT
size: few; J: TRBJ1-2; V: TRBV5-8; D: TRBD1; CDR3: CASRTGQGIGGYTF; DNA: TGTGCCAGCAGGACGGGACAGGGAATTGGGGGCTACACCTTC
size: NA; J: TRBJ1-2; V: TRBV10-3; D: NA; CDR3: CAISDRLDSYGYTF; DNA: TGTGCCATCAGTGACCGGCTGGACAGCTATGGCTACACCTTC
size: once; J: TRBJ2-3; V: TRBV14; D: NA; CDR3: CASSHPAGPNTQYF; DNA: TGTGCCAGCAGCCACCCCGCGGGGCCGAATACGCAGTATTTT
size: NA; J: TRBJ2-5; V: TRBV6-2/TRBV6-3; D: TRBD1; CDR3: CASSYGPDRAKTQYF; DNA: TGTGCCAGCAGTTACGGACCGGACAGGGCCAAGACCCAGTACTTC
size: few; J: TRBJ2-7; V: TRBV5-1; D: TRBD1; CDR3: CASSSDRGVYEQYF; DNA: TGCGCCAGCAGCTCGGACAGGGGAGTGTACGAGCAGTACTTC
size: NA; J: TRBJ2-1; V: TRBV12-3/TRBV12-4; D: NA; CDR3: CASSPLPLPYNEQFF; DNA: TGTGCCAGCAGTCCACTTCCCCTTCCCTACAATGAGCAGTTCTTC
size: few; J: TRBJ2-1; V: TRBV18; D: NA; CDR3: CASSPLPSSYNEQFF; DNA: TGTGCCAGCTCACCACTCCCAAGCTCCTACAATGAGCAGTTCTTC
size: few; J: TRBJ2-5; V: TRBV2; D: NA; CDR3: CAVQGGETQYF; DNA: TGTGCCGTCCAAGGGGGGGAGACCCAGTACTTC
size: few; J: TRBJ2-7; V: TRBV4-3; D: NA; CDR3: CASSQGPLTYEQYF; DNA: TGCGCCAGCAGCCAAGGGCCCTTGACCTACGAGCAGTACTTC
size: NA; J: TRBJ2-7; V: TRBV29-1; D: NA; CDR3: CSVSTGSSYEQYF; DNA: TGCAGCGTTAGCACAGGGAGCTCCTACGAGCAGTACTTC
size: NA; J: TRBJ1-4; V: TRBV5-1; D: TRBD1; CDR3: CASSPTGVGTNEKLFF; DNA: TGCGCCAGCAGCCCTACAGGGGTAGGGACTAATGAAAAACTGTTTTTT
size: many; J: TRBJ2-3; V: TRBV20-1; D: NA; CDR3: CSARDPFQRGTDTQYF; DNA: TGCAGTGCTAGAGATCCGTTCCAGCGGGGCACAGATACGCAGTATTTT
size: few; J: TRBJ2-7; V: TRBV29-1; D: TRBD1; CDR3: CSVARTGRGEQYF; DNA: TGCAGCGTTGCTCGGACAGGGCGGGGAGAGCAGTACTTC
size: few; J: TRBJ1-1; V: TRBV12-3/TRBV12-4; D: NA; CDR3: CASSARTEAFF; DNA: TGTGCCAGCAGTGCAAGAACTGAAGCTTTCTTT
size: NA; J: TRBJ2-3; V: TRBV7-6; D: TRBD1; CDR3: CASSLIQGASDTQYF; DNA: TGTGCCAGCAGCTTGATTCAGGGGGCTTCTGATACGCAGTATTTT
size: NA; J: TRBJ2-5; V: TRBV11-2; D: TRBD1; CDR3: CASSSAIQGARWQETQYF; DNA: TGTGCCAGCAGCTCAGCGATCCAGGGGGCACGTTGGCAAGAGACCCAGTACTTC
size: NA; J: TRBJ2-2; V: TRBV9; D: NA; CDR3: CASSVARATGELFF; DNA: TGTGCCAGCAGCGTAGCTCGCGCGACCGGGGAGCTGTTTTTT
size: NA; J: TRBJ2-1; V: TRBV20-1; D: NA; CDR3: CSAPPQGW; DNA: TGCAGTGCTCCCCCCCAGGGTTGG
size: NA; J: TRBJ1-2; V: TRBV20-1; D: NA; CDR3: CSVGGWGYGYTF; DNA: TGCAGTGTGGGGGGATGGGGCTATGGCTACACCTTC
size: NA; J: TRBJ1-1; V: TRBV25-1; D: NA; CDR3: CASSEVPLGPVTEAFF; DNA: TGTGCCAGCAGTGAAGTCCCCCTAGGCCCGGTCACTGAAGCTTTCTTT
size: NA; J: TRBJ1-2; V: TRBV7-2; D: NA; CDR3: CASSIDYSYGYTF; DNA: TGTGCCAGCAGCATAGATTACAGCTATGGCTACACCTTC
size: NA; J: TRBJ2-1; V: TRBV5-4; D: NA; CDR3: CASSWGVGRTYNEQFF; DNA: TGTGCCAGCAGCTGGGGGGTGGGGCGAACCTACAATGAGCAGTTCTTC
size: many; J: TRBJ2-5; V: TRBV6-6; D: TRBD1; CDR3: CASRAPGTGGIETQYF; DNA: TGTGCCAGCAGAGCGCCCGGGACAGGGGGAATAGAGACCCAGTACTTC
size: few; J: TRBJ1-5; V: TRBV3-1; D: NA; CDR3: CASSQGLRQPQHF; DNA: TGTGCCAGCAGCCAAGGGCTAAGGCAGCCCCAGCATTTT
size: few; J: TRBJ2-7; V: TRBV29-1; D: TRBD1; CDR3: CSYSGTAYEQYF; DNA: TGCAGCTACTCGGGGACAGCCTACGAGCAGTACTTC
size: NA; J: TRBJ1-2; V: TRBV9; D: NA; CDR3: CASSISGADGYGYTF; DNA: TGTGCCAGCAGTATAAGCGGGGCGGATGGCTATGGCTACACCTTC
size: NA; J: TRBJ1-2; V: TRBV7-2; D: TRBD1; CDR3: CASTQSRGLYGYTF; DNA: TGTGCCAGCACCCAATCCAGGGGGCTTTATGGCTACACCTTC
size: NA; J: TRBJ2-5; V: TRBV4-1; D: NA; CDR3: CASSQDSSGGRKETQYF; DNA: TGCGCCAGCAGCCAAGATAGTTCGGGGGGCCGGAAGGAGACCCAGTACTTC
size: once; J: TRBJ1-1; V: TRBV30; D: NA; CDR3: CAWRGRLNTEAFF; DNA: TGTGCCTGGAGGGGACGCTTGAACACTGAAGCTTTCTTT
size: NA; J: TRBJ1-2; V: TRBV5-4; D: NA; CDR3: CASTIGGGASDYGYTF; DNA: TGTGCCAGCACCATCGGAGGAGGGGCAAGCGACTATGGCTACACCTTC
size: few; J: TRBJ1-3; V: TRBV20-1; D: NA; CDR3: CSAAPDSGNTIYF; DNA: TGCAGTGCTGCTCCGGACTCTGGAAACACCATATATTTT
size: NA; J: TRBJ2-5; V: TRBV5-1; D: NA; CDR3: CASSLFGATYQETQYF; DNA: TGCGCCAGCAGCTTGTTCGGGGCCACGTACCAAGAGACCCAGTACTTC
size: few; J: TRBJ1-1; V: TRBV7-6; D: NA; CDR3: CASSAHVGVNTEAFF; DNA: TGTGCCAGCAGCGCACACGTAGGGGTGAACACTGAAGCTTTCTTT
size: few; J: TRBJ2-5; V: TRBV12-5; D: TRBD1; CDR3: CASGRTGGAGVGETQYF; DNA: TGTGCTAGTGGAAGGACAGGGGGCGCAGGAGTTGGGGAGACCCAGTACTTC
size: few; J: TRBJ2-3; V: TRBV7-9; D: NA; CDR3: CASSPTDGGTDTQYF; DNA: TGTGCCAGCAGCCCGACGGACGGGGGTACAGATACGCAGTATTTT
size: many; J: TRBJ2-2; V: TRBV10-1; D: TRBD2; CDR3: CASRPGGVNTGELFF; DNA: TGCGCCAGCAGGCCCGGGGGGGTGAACACCGGGGAGCTGTTTTTT
size: many; J: TRBJ2-1; V: TRBV7-2; D: NA; CDR3: CASSSRPSSYNEQFF; DNA: TGTGCCAGCAGTTCCCGGCCAAGCTCCTACAATGAGCAGTTCTTC
size: NA; J: TRBJ2-3; V: TRBV5-6; D: TRBD1; CDR3: CASSSRQGGDTQYF; DNA: TGTGCCAGCAGCTCCCGACAGGGTGGAGATACGCAGTATTTT
size: few; J: TRBJ2-1; V: TRBV5-1; D: TRBD2; CDR3: CASSSSGGAYDEQFF; DNA: TGCGCCAGCAGCTCTAGCGGGGGGGCCTATGATGAGCAGTTCTTC
size: few; J: TRBJ2-2; V: TRBV6-5; D: NA; CDR3: CASSYHLRDTDTGELFF; DNA: TGTGCCAGCAGTTACCACCTCCGGGACACAGACACCGGGGAGCTGTTTTTT
size: NA; J: TRBJ1-5; V: TRBV6-2/TRBV6-3; D: NA; CDR3: CASSYSGARGSNQPQHF; DNA: TGTGCCAGCAGTTATTCAGGGGCCCGTGGGAGCAATCAGCCCCAGCATTTT
size: few; J: TRBJ1-4; V: TRBV7-9; D: NA; CDR3: CASSLAGGANEKLFF; DNA: TGTGCCAGCAGCTTAGCCGGGGGAGCTAATGAAAAACTGTTTTTT
size: NA; J: TRBJ2-2; V: TRBV6-5; D: NA; CDR3: CASSYSTENTGELFF; DNA: TGTGCCAGCAGTTACTCCACAGAAAACACCGGGGAGCTGTTTTTT
size: NA; J: TRBJ2-1; V: TRBV29-1; D: TRBD1; CDR3: CSARVGTGSYNEQFF; DNA: TGCAGCGCCCGGGTGGGGACAGGGTCCTACAATGAGCAGTTCTTC
size: few; J: TRBJ1-5; V: TRBV30; D: NA; CDR3: CAWSTLTGNQPQHF; DNA: TGTGCCTGGAGTACGCTAACGGGAAATCAGCCCCAGCATTTT
size: NA; J: TRBJ2-7; V: TRBV13; D: TRBD1; CDR3: CASSAWDRTYEQYF; DNA: TGTGCCAGCAGCGCGTGGGACAGGACCTACGAGCAGTACTTC
size: few; J: TRBJ2-1; V: TRBV5-1; D: NA; CDR3: CASRGEAFSYNEQFF; DNA: TGCGCCAGCAGGGGCGAGGCCTTCTCCTACAATGAGCAGTTCTTC
size: NA; J: TRBJ2-7; V: TRBV28; D: TRBD1; CDR3: CASSPRRGQANEQYF; DNA: TGTGCCAGCAGTCCGCGCAGGGGACAGGCTAACGAGCAGTACTTC
size: few; J: TRBJ2-5; V: TRBV5-1; D: TRBD1; CDR3: CASSPGQGRETQYF; DNA: TGCGCCAGCAGCCCGGGACAGGGAAGAGAGACCCAGTACTTC
size: NA; J: TRBJ2-5; V: TRBV9; D: NA; CDR3: CASSLRSTQETQYF; DNA: TGTGCCAGCAGCCTCCGCAGTACACAAGAGACCCAGTACTTC